This is a list of T cell receptor beta chains from one sample in a study of control samples from healthy donors and cancer patients. The table came from immunoSEQ multiplex PCR; TCRdb's copy has only in-frame clones and leaves some out. Among around 150,000 clones listed, about 94% were seen once. The sample was PBMCs. These receptors all come from a man aged 55 to 70 with colorectal cancer. CDR3s include the opening cysteine and the closing phenylalanine or tryptophan. A D gene is named only where the DNA matches it firmly. Clone size is shown for a subset of rows, as once, few, many or a class of expanded clone.

d_call,j_call,clone_size,v_call,cdr3_nt,cdr3_aa
TRBD1,TRBJ2-5,.,TRBV29-1,TGCAGCGTCCCGGACAGGGGAATGGTGACCCAGTACTTC,CSVPDRGMVTQYF
TRBD1,TRBJ1-6,few,TRBV6-5,TGTGCCAGCAGTTACTCGGCGACAGGGGTTAATTCACCCCTCCACTTT,CASSYSATGVNSPLHF
.,TRBJ2-2,.,TRBV10-3,TGTGCCATCAGCCAAGGCAATACGGGGGCCAATGGGGAGCTGTTTTTT,CAISQGNTGANGELFF
.,TRBJ2-7,.,TRBV21-1,TGTGCCAGCAGCAAAGAGGAGCGGGGGAATAGCGAGCAGTACTTC,CASSKEERGNSEQYF
TRBD1,TRBJ2-2,.,TRBV11-2,TGTGCCAGCAGGGGACAGGGAAGCGGGGAGCTGTTTTTT,CASRGQGSGELFF
.,TRBJ1-6,.,TRBV21-1,TGTGCCAGCAGCAAAGTTAAGGGCGGAACGCAAGAGCCTGATGATTCACCCCTCCACTTT,CASSKVKGGTQEPDDSPLHF
.,TRBJ1-2,few,TRBV5-4,TGTGCCAGCAGGTTGGGCGGAGCCCTCCGGGAGGGTGGCTACACCTTC,CASRLGGALREGGYTF
.,TRBJ2-7,.,TRBV4-3,TGCGCCAGCAGCCAAGATAACGGCTACGAGCAGTACTTC,CASSQDNGYEQYF
TRBD1,TRBJ1-6,.,TRBV27,TGTGCCAGCAGTCCTCGGGACAGGTATAATTCACCCCTCCACTTT,CASSPRDRYNSPLHF
.,TRBJ1-2,.,TRBV19,TGTGCCAGTAGTATAGACAGAGAAGAGAGAAACTATGGCTACACCTTC,CASSIDREERNYGYTF
.,TRBJ1-1,.,TRBV18,TGTGCCAGCTCACCACCCGCCAGAGCCGAAGTAGCTTTCTTT,CASSPPARAEVAFF
.,TRBJ1-2,.,TRBV5-6,TGTGCCAGCAGCTTGTACGGACTGATGGAATATGGCTACACCTTC,CASSLYGLMEYGYTF
TRBD1,TRBJ2-4,.,TRBV28,TGTGCCAGCAGTCCGGCGCCGGGACAGGGGGCCAAAAACATTCAGTACTTC,CASSPAPGQGAKNIQYF
.,TRBJ1-2,.,TRBV2,TGTGCCAGCAACCAAGGGGCAGTTTCTAACTATGGCTACACCTTC,CASNQGAVSNYGYTF
.,TRBJ1-2,.,TRBV4-3,TGCGCCAGCAGCCAAGGACAGGCCTCTCGTTATGGCTACACCTTC,CASSQGQASRYGYTF
.,TRBJ2-7,.,TRBV6-1,TGTGCCAGCAGTGAGCTGAGCAACGAGCAGTACTTC,CASSELSNEQYF
.,TRBJ2-3,.,TRBV5-6,TGTGCCAGCAGCTTGTTGACGGAATACGGGAATACGCAGTATTTT,CASSLLTEYGNTQYF
.,TRBJ2-7,.,TRBV19,TGTGCCAGTAGTATAGTTAGAGGGTCCTACGAGCAGTACTTC,CASSIVRGSYEQYF
.,TRBJ2-7,.,TRBV28,TGTGCCAGCAGTCCCTCCTGGGGGGCTGAGTACTTC,CASSPSWGAEYF
.,TRBJ1-6,.,TRBV19,TGTGCCAGTAGTATGGGGACGGATTATAATTCACCCCTCCACTTT,CASSMGTDYNSPLHF
.,TRBJ2-7,.,TRBV7-9,TGTGCCAGCAGCTTTACTCCGAGCTCCTACGAGCAGTACTTC,CASSFTPSSYEQYF
.,TRBJ1-3,.,TRBV7-2,TGTGCCAGCAGCTTACTACGGGGCTCTGGAAACACCATATATTTT,CASSLLRGSGNTIYF
.,TRBJ1-1,once,TRBV10-2,TGCGCCAGCAGTGAGGGTCAGGGAAACACTGAAGCTTTCTTT,CASSEGQGNTEAFF
.,TRBJ1-4,.,TRBV9,TGTGCCAGCAGCGTGCGAGGGGAGCAAGACGAAAAACTGTTTTTT,CASSVRGEQDEKLFF
TRBD1,TRBJ1-3,.,TRBV7-2,TGTGCCAGCAGCTTCGTGACAGGGGGTAACGGAAACACCATATATTTT,CASSFVTGGNGNTIYF
.,TRBJ2-2,.,TRBV5-1,TGCGCCAGCAGCCCTCCGGTTGCTCGAGGGGCCGGGGAGCTGTTTTTT,CASSPPVARGAGELFF
.,TRBJ2-6,.,TRBV29-1,TGCAGCGCTGGGGACTCTGGGGCCAACGTCCTGACTTTC,CSAGDSGANVLTF
.,TRBJ1-1,.,TRBV28,TGTGCCAGCAACCTAAGGAGCACTGAAGCTTTCTTT,CASNLRSTEAFF
.,TRBJ1-5,.,TRBV4-1,TGCGCCAGCAGCCAAAGAATGGAGAGCAATCAGCCCCAGCATTTT,CASSQRMESNQPQHF
TRBD1,TRBJ2-5,.,TRBV2,TGTGCCAGCAGTGTACAGGGGGCGGAGGAGACCCAGTACTTC,CASSVQGAEETQYF
.,TRBJ1-1,.,TRBV7-9,TGTGCCAGCAGCAGGTTTGAGGACACTGAAGCTTTCTTT,CASSRFEDTEAFF
.,TRBJ1-1,.,TRBV19,TGTGCCAGTAGTAAAGGATGGGCCGCTTTCTTT,CASSKGWAAFF
.,TRBJ2-7,.,TRBV27,TGTGCCAGCAGTTCCGGACAGAACTCCTACGAGCAGTACTTC,CASSSGQNSYEQYF
TRBD2,TRBJ2-5,.,TRBV7-2,TGTGCCAGCAGCTTTCTTGGACGGGGGGGTGAGACCCAGTACTTC,CASSFLGRGGETQYF
.,TRBJ1-3,.,TRBV10-3,TGTGCCATCAGTGAGCAAACAGGGCTCGGAAACACCATATATTTT,CAISEQTGLGNTIYF
.,TRBJ1-5,.,TRBV19,TGTGCCAGTAGTATCCCAGGGGATCAGCCCCAGCATTTT,CASSIPGDQPQHF
TRBD2,TRBJ2-6,.,TRBV7-2,TGTGCCAGCAGCTTAGTCGGGGGGGCTGGGGCCAACGTCCTGACTTTC,CASSLVGGAGANVLTF
.,TRBJ1-6,once,TRBV12-3/TRBV12-4,TGTGCCAGCAGTTTGCAGGATTCACCCCTCCACTTT,CASSLQDSPLHF
TRBD1,TRBJ1-2,.,TRBV11-2,TGTGCCAGCAGCGCCGACAGGGACTATGGCTACACCTTC,CASSADRDYGYTF
.,TRBJ2-2,.,TRBV25-1,TGTGCCAGCAGTGAAGTACAGGATTACACCGGGGAGCTGTTTTTT,CASSEVQDYTGELFF
.,TRBJ2-7,once,TRBV30,TGTGCCTGGAGTATGCGAACCGAGCAGTACTTC,CAWSMRTEQYF
.,TRBJ2-4,.,TRBV27,TGTGCCAGCAGTTTGCGGGTACCCGGGAACATTCAGTACTTC,CASSLRVPGNIQYF
TRBD1,TRBJ1-1,.,TRBV19,TGTGCCAGTAGTATTTCCCTTTTCCCGGGACAGGGGGCGCCTACGGTGAACACTGAAGCTTTCTTT,CASSISLFPGQGAPTVNTEAFF
TRBD2,TRBJ2-7,.,TRBV11-2,TGTGCCAGCAGCCTAGTAGCGGGGGGGCCCTACGAGCAGTACTTC,CASSLVAGGPYEQYF
.,TRBJ1-6,once,TRBV12-3/TRBV12-4,TGTGCCAGCACCGTGGGTGTCTCACCCCTCCACTTT,CASTVGVSPLHF
.,TRBJ1-4,.,TRBV6-5,TGTGCCAGCAAAGATGAAGGCGCAACTAATGAAAAACTGTTTTTT,CASKDEGATNEKLFF